Sequencing of this T cell receptor beta chain was carried out in a study of T-cell memory formation after mild COVID-19. Overall study findings and caveats: Researchers report contracting CD4+ clones mostly in CM and EM, with CD8+ clones in EMRA. Cross-reactive memory apparently joined, as some responding clones appeared in pre-infection memory.

In the case of this clonotype: Its antigen is currently unknown.

MiXCR was run by TCRdb on the 5' RACE reads, yielding one entry per CDR3 protein. Among tens of thousands of distinct CDR3 sequences listed, about 13% were seen once. Germline V gene lookup returns CDR1 SGDLS and CDR2 YYNGEE. V was clipped by 1 base and J by 1 base, with 20 bases between them. The CDR3 extends over 18 amino acids. This TCR came from an adult woman who had mild COVID-19 (a few samples of this study predate the infection). Cell type and time point are not known. The sequencing sample was made of PBMCs or a T cell subset sorted from them (not recorded which). The chain links TRBV9 to TRBJ1-1, with D unclear. The CDR3 sequence is CASSVRSGSLIGNTEAFF. CDR3 coding DNA: TGTGCCAGCAGCGTAAGGTCGGGGAGTCTCATAGGGAACACTGAAGCTTTCTTT.